This TCR beta chain was found in a study of T cell repertoires in cytomegalovirus infection. Study-level information: Well-studied HLA-B-restricted epitopes and recently identified HLA-C-restricted epitopes of CMV were both used in the study.

TCRdb reprocessed the reads with MiXCR, giving one entry per CDR3 protein. Of some 920,000 distinct CDR3 sequences listed, around 30% are singletons. With respect to this clonotype: As yet, its antigen is unknown.

From germline, CDR1 is MGHRA and CDR2 YSYEKL. The CDR3 runs to 17 residues. Between the trimmed V and J ends, which lost 5 bases and 4 bases, there was a span of 23 bases. The chain combines TRBV4-1 with TRBJ1-2, with unresolved D. This material consisted of cultured CD8+ T cells from PBMCs, taken from culture after CMV antigen stimulation. The TCR comes from a human donor in good health (CMV status not recorded). Some clones in this sample may be carry-over from other donors' samples. The DNA for the CDR3 is TGCGCCAGCAGCGAAGTAGCTGTAGGCATCGATGCCTATGGCTACACCTTC. It is translated as CASSEVAVGIDAYGYTF.